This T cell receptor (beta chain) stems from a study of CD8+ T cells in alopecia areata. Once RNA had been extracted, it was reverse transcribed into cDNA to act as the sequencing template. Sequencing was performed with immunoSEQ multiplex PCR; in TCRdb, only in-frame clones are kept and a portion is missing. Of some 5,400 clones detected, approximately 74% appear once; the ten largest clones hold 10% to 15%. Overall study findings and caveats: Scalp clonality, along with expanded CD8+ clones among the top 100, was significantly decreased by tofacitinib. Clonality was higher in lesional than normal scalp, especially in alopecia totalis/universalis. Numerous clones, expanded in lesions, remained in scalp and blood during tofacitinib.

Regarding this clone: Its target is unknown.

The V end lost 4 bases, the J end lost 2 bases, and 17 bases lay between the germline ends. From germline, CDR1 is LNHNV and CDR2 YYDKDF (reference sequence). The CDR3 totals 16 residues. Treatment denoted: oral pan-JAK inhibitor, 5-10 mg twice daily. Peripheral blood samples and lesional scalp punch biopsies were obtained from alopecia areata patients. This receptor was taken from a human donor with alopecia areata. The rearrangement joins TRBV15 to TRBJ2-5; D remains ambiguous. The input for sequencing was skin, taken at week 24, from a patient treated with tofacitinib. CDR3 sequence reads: CATSKISFGIQETQYF. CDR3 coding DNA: TGTGCCACCAGCAAAATCTCCTTTGGTATACAAGAGACCCAGTACTTC.